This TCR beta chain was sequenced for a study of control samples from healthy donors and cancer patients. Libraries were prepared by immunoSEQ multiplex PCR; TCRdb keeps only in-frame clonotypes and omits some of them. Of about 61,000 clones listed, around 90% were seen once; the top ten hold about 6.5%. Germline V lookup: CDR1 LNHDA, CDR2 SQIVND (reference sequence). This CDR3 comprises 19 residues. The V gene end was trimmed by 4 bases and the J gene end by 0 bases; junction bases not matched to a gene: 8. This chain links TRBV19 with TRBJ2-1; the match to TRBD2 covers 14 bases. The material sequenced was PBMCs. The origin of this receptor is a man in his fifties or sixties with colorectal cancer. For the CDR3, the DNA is TGTGCCAGTAGTACCCCAGGACTAGCGGGGGGTCGCTCCTACAATGAGCAGTTCTTC. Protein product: CASSTPGLAGGRSYNEQFF.